This T cell receptor beta chain was retrieved from a study of shared clonotypes between healthy human individuals. Study observations and caveats: All-four-donor shared clonotypes had higher generation probabilities than non-shared clonotypes did.

It was into CD45RA+ naive and CD45RA-negative memory subsets that the CD4+ cells were split. Details on this clone: Its antigen is not known.

The method was immunoSEQ multiplex PCR; TCRdb's version includes in-frame clones alone and lacks a portion of them. The sample holds around 2,000,000 clones, roughly 94% seen once. V shed 4 bases and J shed 5 bases, with 17 bases lying between them. Germline V lookup: CDR1 GTSNPN, CDR2 SVGIG (reference sequence). The CDR3 totals 14 residues. Sequencing input: naive CD4+ T cells sorted from blood. Subset specified: CD45RA+ positively selected. The receptor was derived from a man younger than 35 in good health. This chain joins TRBV30 and TRBJ1-1; D uncertain. The CDR3: CAWTLKGGRTEAFF. The CDR3 coding sequence is TGTGCCTGGACCCTGAAGGGAGGGAGGACTGAAGCTTTCTTT.